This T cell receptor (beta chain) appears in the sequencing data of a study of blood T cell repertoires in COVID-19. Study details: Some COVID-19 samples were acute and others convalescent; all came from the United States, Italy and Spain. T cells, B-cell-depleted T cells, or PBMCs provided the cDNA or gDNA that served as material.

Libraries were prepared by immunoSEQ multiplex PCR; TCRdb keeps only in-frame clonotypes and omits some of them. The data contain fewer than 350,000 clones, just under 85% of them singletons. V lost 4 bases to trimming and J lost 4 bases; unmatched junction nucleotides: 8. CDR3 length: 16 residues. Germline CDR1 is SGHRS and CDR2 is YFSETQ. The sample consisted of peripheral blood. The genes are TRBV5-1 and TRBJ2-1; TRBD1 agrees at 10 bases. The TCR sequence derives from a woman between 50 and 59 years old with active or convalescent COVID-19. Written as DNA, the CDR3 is TGCGCCAGCAGCCGATCGACAGGGGGCCTTTACAATGAGCAGTTCTTC. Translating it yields CASSRSTGGLYNEQFF.